The clone carrying this TCR beta chain was seen a few times. The antigen is unknown. The data originate from a study of T cell repertoires in cytomegalovirus infection. Study-wide context: HLA-B-restricted CMV epitopes that are well studied, plus recently identified HLA-C-restricted ones, were used by the study. An indication of both CMV infection and matching HLA type came from public TCR beta signatures. Study-level results: People with CMV and the relevant HLA were identified by cumulative public TCR beta family frequency.

V shed 1 base, J shed 5 bases, and the junction held 7 bases outside the gene matches. The CDR3 length is 16 residues. Germline V gene sequence: CDR1 LGHNT, CDR2 FRNRAP. TCRdb re-analysed the reads in MiXCR, keeping a single row per CDR3 protein. The data contain approximately 910,000 distinct CDR3 sequences, about a third of them singletons. The V call is TRBV12-5, the J call TRBJ2-2; 7 bases align to TRBD1. The TCR sequence derives from a human donor in good health (CMV status not recorded). Some clones in this sample may be carry-over from other donors' samples. This specimen was cultured CD8+ T cells from PBMCs, taken from culture after CMV antigen stimulation. This CDR3 is CASGLGYRGLTGELFF. The CDR3 nucleotides are TGTGCTAGTGGTTTGGGTTACAGGGGTCTTACCGGGGAGCTGTTTTTT.